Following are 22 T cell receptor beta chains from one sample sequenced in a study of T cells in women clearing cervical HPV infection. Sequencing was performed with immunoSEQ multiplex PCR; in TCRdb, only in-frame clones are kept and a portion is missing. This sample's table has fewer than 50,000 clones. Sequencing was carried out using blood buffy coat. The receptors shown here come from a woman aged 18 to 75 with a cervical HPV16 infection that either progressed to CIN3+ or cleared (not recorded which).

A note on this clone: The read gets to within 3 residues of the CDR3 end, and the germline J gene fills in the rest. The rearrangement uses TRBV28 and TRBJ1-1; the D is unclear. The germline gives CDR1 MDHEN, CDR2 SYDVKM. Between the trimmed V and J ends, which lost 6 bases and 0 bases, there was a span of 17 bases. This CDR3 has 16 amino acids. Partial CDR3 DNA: TGTGCCAGCAGCCCGGGGTGGTTAGACTTGAACACTGAA. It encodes CASSPGWLDLNTE. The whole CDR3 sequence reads CASSPGWLDLNTEAFF.

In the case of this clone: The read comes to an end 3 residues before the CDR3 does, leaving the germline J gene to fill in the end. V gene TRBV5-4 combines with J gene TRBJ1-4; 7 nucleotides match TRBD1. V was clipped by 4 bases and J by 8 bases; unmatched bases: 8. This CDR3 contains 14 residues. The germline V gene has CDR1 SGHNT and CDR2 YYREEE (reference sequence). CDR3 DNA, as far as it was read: TGTGCCAGCAGCATAGGGACAGTGGGGGAAAAA. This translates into CASSIGTVGEK. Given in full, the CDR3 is CASSIGTVGEKLFF.

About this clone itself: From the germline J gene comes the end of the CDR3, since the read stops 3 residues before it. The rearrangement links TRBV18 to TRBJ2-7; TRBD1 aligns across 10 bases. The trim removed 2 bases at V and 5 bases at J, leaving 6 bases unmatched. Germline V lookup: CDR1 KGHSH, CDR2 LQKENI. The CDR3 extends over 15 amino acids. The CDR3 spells CASSPSGTGVNEQYF. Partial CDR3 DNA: TGTGCCAGCTCACCAAGCGGGACAGGGGTAAACGAG.

CDR3 DNA, as far as it was read: TGTGCCAGCAGCTTAGACAGTATGAACACTGAA. Translated: CASSLDSMNTE. The full CDR3 sequence reads CASSLDSMNTEAFF. This sequence joins TRBV7-3 and TRBJ1-1; maybe TRBD1 (5 bases). The read halts 3 residues ahead of the CDR3 end, with the missing end drawn from the germline J gene. V was cut by 2 bases and J by 0 bases, with 7 bases left in between. Germline V gene sequence: CDR1 SGHTA, CDR2 FQGTGA. CDR3 length equals 14 residues.

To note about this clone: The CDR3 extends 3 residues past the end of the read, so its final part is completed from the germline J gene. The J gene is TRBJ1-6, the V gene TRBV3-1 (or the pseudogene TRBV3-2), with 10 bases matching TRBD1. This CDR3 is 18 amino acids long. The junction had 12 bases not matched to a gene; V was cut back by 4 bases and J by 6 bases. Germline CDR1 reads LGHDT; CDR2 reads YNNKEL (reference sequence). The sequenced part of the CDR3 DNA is TGTGCCAGCAGCCCCATACCGGACAGGGGGTTTGGTAATTCACCC. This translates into CASSPIPDRGFGNSP. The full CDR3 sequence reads CASSPIPDRGFGNSPLHF.

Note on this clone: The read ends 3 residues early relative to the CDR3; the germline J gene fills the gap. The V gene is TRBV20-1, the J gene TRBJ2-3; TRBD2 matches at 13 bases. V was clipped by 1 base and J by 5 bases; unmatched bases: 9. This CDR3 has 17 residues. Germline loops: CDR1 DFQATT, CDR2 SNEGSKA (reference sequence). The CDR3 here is CSARGSLAGGWGDTQYF. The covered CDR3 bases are TGCAGTGCTAGAGGATCACTAGCGGGAGGGTGGGGAGATACG.

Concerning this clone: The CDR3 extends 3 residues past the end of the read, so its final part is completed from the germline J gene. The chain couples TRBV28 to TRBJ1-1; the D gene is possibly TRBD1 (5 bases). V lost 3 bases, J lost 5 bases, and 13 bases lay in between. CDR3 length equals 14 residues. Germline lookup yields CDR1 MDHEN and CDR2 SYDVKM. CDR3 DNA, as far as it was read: TGTGCCAGCAGTTTTGACCAGGGAAGGACTGAA. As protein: CASSFDQGRTE. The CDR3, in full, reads CASSFDQGRTEAFF. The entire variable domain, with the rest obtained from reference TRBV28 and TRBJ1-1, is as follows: DVKVTQSSRYLVKRTGEKVFLECVQDMDHENMFWYRQDPGLGLRLIYFSYDVKMKEKGDIPEGYSVSREKKERFSLILESASTNQTSMYLCASSFDQGRTEAFFGQGTRLTVV.

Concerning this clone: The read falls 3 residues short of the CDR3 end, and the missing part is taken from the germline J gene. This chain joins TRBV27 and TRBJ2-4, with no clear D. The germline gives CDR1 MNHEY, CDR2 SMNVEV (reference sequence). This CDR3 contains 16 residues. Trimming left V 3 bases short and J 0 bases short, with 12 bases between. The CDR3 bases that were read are TGTGCCAGCAGTTTCCTGCCACCGGTAGCCAAAAACATT. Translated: CASSFLPPVAKNI. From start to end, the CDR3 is CASSFLPPVAKNIQYF.

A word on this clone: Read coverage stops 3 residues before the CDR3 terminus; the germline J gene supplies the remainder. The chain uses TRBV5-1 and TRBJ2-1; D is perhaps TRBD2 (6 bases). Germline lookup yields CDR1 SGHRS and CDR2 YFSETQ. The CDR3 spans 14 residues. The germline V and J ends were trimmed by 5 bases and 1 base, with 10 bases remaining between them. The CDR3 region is CASSRSGSYNEQFF. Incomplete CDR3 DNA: TGCGCCAGCAGTAGGAGCGGGTCCTACAATGAG.

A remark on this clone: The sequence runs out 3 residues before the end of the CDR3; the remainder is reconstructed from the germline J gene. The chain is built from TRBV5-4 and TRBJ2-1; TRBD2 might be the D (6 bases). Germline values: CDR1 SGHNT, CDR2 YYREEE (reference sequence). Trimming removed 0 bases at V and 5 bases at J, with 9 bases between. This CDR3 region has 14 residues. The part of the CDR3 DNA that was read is TGTGCCAGCAGCTTGGGACTAGAAAACAATGAG. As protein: CASSLGLENNE. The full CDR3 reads CASSLGLENNEQFF.

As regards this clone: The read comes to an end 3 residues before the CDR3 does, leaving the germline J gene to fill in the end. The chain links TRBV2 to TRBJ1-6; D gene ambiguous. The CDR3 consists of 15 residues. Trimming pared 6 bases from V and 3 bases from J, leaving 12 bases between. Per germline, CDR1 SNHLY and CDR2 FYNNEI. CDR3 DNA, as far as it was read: TGTGCCAGCAGGTCCCGGGGTAACTATAATTCACCC. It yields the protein CASRSRGNYNSP. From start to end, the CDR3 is CASRSRGNYNSPLHF. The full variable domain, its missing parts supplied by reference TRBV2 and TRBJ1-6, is EPEVTQTPSHQVTQMGQEVILRCVPISNHLYFYWYRQILGQKVEFLVSFYNNEISEKSEIFDDQFSVERPDGSNFTLKIRSTKLEDSAMYFCASRSRGNYNSPLHFGNGTRLTVT.

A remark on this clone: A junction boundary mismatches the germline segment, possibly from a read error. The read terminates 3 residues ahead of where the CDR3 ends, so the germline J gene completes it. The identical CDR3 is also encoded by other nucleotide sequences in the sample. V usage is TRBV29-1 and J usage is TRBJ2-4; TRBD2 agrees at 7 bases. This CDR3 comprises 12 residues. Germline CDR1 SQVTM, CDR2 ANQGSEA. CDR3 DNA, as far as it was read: TGCAGTGTTGATGGGGGGGAGAACATT. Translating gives CSVDGGENI. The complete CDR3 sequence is CSVDGGENIQYF.

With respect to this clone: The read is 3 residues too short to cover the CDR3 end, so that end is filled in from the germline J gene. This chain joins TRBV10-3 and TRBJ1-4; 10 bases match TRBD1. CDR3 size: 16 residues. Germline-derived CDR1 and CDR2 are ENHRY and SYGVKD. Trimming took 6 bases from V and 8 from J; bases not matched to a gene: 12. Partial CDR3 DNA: TGTGCCATCAGCCGGGACAGGGGCGCGCGGGACGAAAAA. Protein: CAISRDRGARDEK. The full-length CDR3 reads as CAISRDRGARDEKLFF.

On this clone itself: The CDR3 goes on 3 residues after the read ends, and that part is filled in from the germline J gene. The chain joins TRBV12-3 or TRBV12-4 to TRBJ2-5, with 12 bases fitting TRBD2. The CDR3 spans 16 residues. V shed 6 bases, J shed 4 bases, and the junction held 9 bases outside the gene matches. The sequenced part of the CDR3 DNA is TGTGCCAGCAGCTCACAGACTAGCGGGAGTCCAGAGACC. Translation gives CASSSQTSGSPET. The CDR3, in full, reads CASSSQTSGSPETQYF.

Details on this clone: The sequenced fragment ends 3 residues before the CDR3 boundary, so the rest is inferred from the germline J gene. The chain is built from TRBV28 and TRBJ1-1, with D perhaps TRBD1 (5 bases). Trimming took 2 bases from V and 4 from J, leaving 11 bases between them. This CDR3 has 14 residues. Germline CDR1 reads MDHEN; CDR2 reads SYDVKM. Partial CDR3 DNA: TGTGCCAGCAGTTTAGACCAGGGCGGCACTGAA. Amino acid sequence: CASSLDQGGTE. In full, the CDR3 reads CASSLDQGGTEAFF.

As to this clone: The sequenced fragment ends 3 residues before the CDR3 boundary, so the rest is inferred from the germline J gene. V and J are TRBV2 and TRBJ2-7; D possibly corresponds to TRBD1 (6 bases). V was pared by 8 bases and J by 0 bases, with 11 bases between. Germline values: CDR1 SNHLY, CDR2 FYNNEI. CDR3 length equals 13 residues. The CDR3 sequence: CASGGSSSYEQYF. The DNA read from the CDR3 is TGTGCCAGCGGGGGCTCGAGCTCCTACGAG.

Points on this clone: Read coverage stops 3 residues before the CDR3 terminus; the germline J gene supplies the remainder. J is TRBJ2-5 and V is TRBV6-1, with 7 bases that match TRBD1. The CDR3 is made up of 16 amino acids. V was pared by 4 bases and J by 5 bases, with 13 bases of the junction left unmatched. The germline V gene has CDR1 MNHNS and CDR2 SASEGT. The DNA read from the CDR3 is TGTGCCAGCAGTGCCTGGGAAGGGGGCCAAGGGGAGACC. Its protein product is CASSAWEGGQGET. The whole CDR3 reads CASSAWEGGQGETQYF.

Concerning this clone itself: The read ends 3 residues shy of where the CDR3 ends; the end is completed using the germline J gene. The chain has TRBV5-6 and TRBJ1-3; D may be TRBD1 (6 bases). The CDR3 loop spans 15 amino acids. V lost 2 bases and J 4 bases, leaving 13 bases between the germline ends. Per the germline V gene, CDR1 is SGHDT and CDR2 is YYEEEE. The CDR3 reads CASSFGRGPGNTIYF. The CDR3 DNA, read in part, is TGTGCCAGCAGCTTTGGCAGGGGACCAGGAAACACC.

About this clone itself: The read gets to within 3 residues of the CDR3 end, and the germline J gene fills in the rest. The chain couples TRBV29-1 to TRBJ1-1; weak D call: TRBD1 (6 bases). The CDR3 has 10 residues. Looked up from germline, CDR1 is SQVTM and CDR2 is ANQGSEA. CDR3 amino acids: CSVAQGEAFF. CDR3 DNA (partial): TGCAGCGTCGCACAGGGAGAA.

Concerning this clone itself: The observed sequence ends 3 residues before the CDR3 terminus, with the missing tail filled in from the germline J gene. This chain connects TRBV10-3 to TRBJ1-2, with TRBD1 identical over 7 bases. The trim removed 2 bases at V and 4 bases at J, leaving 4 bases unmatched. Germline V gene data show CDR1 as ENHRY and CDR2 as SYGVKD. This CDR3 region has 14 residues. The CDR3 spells CAISEPGGTYGYTF. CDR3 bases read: TGTGCCATCAGTGAGCCAGGGGGAACCTATGGC.

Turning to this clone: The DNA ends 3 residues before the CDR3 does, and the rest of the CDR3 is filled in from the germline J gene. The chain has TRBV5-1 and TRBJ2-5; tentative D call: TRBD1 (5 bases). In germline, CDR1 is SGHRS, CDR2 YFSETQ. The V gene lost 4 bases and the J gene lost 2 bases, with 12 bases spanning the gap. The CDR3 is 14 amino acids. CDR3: CASSLPAGQETQYF. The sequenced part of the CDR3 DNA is TGCGCCAGCAGCCTCCCCGCAGGGCAAGAGACC.

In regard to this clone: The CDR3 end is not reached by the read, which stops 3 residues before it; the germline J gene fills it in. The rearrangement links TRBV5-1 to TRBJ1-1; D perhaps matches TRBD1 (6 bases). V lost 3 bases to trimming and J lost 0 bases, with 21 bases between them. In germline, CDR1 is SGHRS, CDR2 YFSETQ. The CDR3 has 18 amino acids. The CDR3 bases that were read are TGCGCCAGCAGCTCCACCTTCCAGGGGCAAAGAATGAACACTGAA. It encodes CASSSTFQGQRMNTE. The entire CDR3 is CASSSTFQGQRMNTEAFF.